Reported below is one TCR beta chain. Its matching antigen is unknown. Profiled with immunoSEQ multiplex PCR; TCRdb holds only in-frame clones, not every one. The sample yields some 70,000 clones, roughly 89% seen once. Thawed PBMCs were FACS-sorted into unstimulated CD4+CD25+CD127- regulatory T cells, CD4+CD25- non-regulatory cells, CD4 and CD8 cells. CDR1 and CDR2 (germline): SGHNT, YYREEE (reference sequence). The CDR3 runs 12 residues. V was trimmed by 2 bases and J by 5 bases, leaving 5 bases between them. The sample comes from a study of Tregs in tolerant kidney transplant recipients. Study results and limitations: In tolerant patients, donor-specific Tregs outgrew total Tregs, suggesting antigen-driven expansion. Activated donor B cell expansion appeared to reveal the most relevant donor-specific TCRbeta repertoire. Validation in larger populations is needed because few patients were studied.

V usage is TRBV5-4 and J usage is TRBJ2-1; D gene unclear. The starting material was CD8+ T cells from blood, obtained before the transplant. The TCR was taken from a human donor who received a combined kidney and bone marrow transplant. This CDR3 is CASSLADNEQFF. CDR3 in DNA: TGTGCCAGCAGCTTAGCTGACAATGAGCAGTTCTTC.